The clone carrying this TCR beta chain was counted only a few times. Its antigen is unidentified. The sample is drawn from a study of T cells in Graves' hyperthyroidism and ophthalmopathy. Overall study results and limits: The model's output predicted ophthalmopathy at a median of 6.5 months prior to onset.

Germline CDR1 SGHTA, CDR2 FQGNSA. V was clipped by 2 bases and J by 2 bases, with 13 bases between them. The CDR3 contains 15 residues. Amplification targeted TCR beta CDR3 regions from RNA transcripts. An initial round of RT-PCR targeting the TCR CDR3 relied on the HTBI primer set. Via MiXCR, TCRdb re-called the multiplex PCR reads, giving one row per CDR3 protein. This sample has 490,000 or so distinct CDR3 sequences; approximately 22% occur once, and the top ten carry under 55%. The chain is built from TRBV7-2 and TRBJ2-7, with D possibly being TRBD1 (6 bases). The sample was blood. The receptor was isolated from an older woman with Graves' ophthalmopathy. The CDR3 DNA reads as TGTGCCAGCAGCTTACTAGGGACACTAACCTACGAGCAGTACTTC. It yields the protein CASSLLGTLTYEQYF.